The 24 T cell receptor beta chains listed next were all sequenced from one sample in a study of blood T cell repertoires in COVID-19. Assay: immunoSEQ multiplex PCR; the TCRdb copy retains only in-frame clones and omits some. The repertoire holds 150,000 or so clones, with 70% to 90% as singletons. The sample consisted of peripheral blood. Every receptor here comes from a woman aged 35 to 49 with active or convalescent COVID-19.

The chain combines TRBV11-2 with TRBJ1-5; tentatively, D is TRBD1 (5 bases). The V end was cut by 0 bases, the J end by 1 base, with 7 bases between. CDR1 SGHAT and CDR2 FQNNGV come from the germline V gene. The CDR3 covers 15 residues. Here the CDR3 DNA reads TGTGCCAGCAGCTTAGAGGGGCAGAGCAATCAGCCCCAGCATTTT. Its protein product is CASSLEGQSNQPQHF. Full variable domain (missing parts from reference TRBV11-2 and TRBJ1-5): EAGVAQSPRYKIIEKRQSVAFWCNPISGHATLYWYQQILGQGPKLLIQFQNNGVVDDSQLPKDRFSAERLKGVDSTLKIQPAKLEDSAVYLCASSLEGQSNQPQHFGDGTRLSIL.

Of note for this clone: The same CDR3 can be traced to other DNA sequences in this sample. The chain has TRBV5-1 and TRBJ2-3, with a weak D call TRBD2 (5 bases). The germline V gene encodes CDR1 SGHRS and CDR2 YFSETQ. The V end lost 0 bases, the J end lost 6 bases, and 8 bases lay between the germline ends. The CDR3 is 13 residues long. The CDR3: CASSLVGEDTQYF. In nucleotides, the CDR3 is TGCGCCAGCAGCTTGGTTGGGGAGGATACGCAGTATTTT.

This clone appeared once. The CDR3 DNA is TGTGCCAGCAGCTTAGCCGGGGCAGGGAGGAGTCAGCCCCAGCATTTT. Protein: CASSLAGAGRSQPQHF. V and J are TRBV7-2 and TRBJ1-5; a weak D match, TRBD1 (5 bases). CDR1 SGHTA and CDR2 FQGNSA come from the germline V gene. Trimming pared 0 bases from V and 6 bases from J, leaving 15 bases between. The length of the CDR3 is 16 residues.

In this sample, this clone turned up once. CDR3 DNA: TGTGCCAGCATGAGGGATAGCAATCAGCCCCAGCATTTT. Protein: CASMRDSNQPQHF. V gene TRBV12-3 or TRBV12-4 combines with J gene TRBJ1-5; D unclear. The V end was cut by 7 bases, the J end by 0 bases, with 7 bases between. The CDR3 is 13 residues long.

The chain uses TRBV6-4 and TRBJ2-1; 7 bases fit TRBD2. V shed 3 bases, J shed 7 bases, and the junction held 3 bases outside the gene matches. The CDR3 spans 13 residues. Germline values: CDR1 MRHNA, CDR2 SNTAGT. The CDR3 nucleotides read TGTGCCAGCAGTGAAATGGGAGGGAATGAGCAGTTCTTC. This sequence encodes CASSEMGGNEQFF.

This clone was observed a single time. The chain employs TRBV2 and TRBJ1-1; no clear D. V gave up 6 bases and J gave up 1 base, with 9 bases separating them. Germline values: CDR1 SNHLY, CDR2 FYNNEI. The CDR3 sequence is 13 residues long. The CDR3 is CASSQRQNTEAFF. The CDR3, as DNA: TGTGCCAGCAGCCAAAGACAGAACACTGAAGCTTTCTTT.

The gene calls are TRBV29-1 and TRBJ1-2, with TRBD1 identical over 7 bases. From germline, CDR1 is SQVTM and CDR2 ANQGSEA. The CDR3 contains 15 residues. V was pared by 3 bases and J by 0 bases, with 7 bases of the junction left unmatched. CDR3 amino acids: CSVDTLGQPNYGYTF. The CDR3 bases are TGCAGCGTTGACACGTTGGGACAGCCTAACTATGGCTACACCTTC.

This sequence joins TRBV29-1 and TRBJ1-3, with D possibly being TRBD1 (5 bases). CDR1 and CDR2 from the germline V gene are SQVTM and ANQGSEA. This CDR3 comprises 13 residues. Trimming removed 3 bases at V and 0 bases at J, with 6 bases between. The CDR3 nucleotides are TGCAGCGTTGAGGGGGGCTCTGGAAACACCATATATTTT. This sequence encodes CSVEGGSGNTIYF.

This sequence joins TRBV5-4 and TRBJ1-1; D remains ambiguous. V lost 1 base to trimming and J lost 6 bases, with 7 bases between them. The germline V gene has CDR1 SGHNT and CDR2 YYREEE (reference sequence). The CDR3 consists of 12 residues. The CDR3 DNA reads as TGTGCCAGCAGCTTGAATCCGGCTGAAGCTTTCTTT. Its translation: CASSLNPAEAFF.

The chain links TRBV28 to TRBJ1-4, with 9 bases matching TRBD1. Germline V lookup: CDR1 MDHEN, CDR2 SYDVKM. The CDR3 contains 14 residues. V lost 4 bases to trimming and J lost 6 bases; unmatched junction nucleotides: 3. Here the CDR3 DNA reads TGTGCCAGCAGTTCGCGGACAGGGGATGAAAAACTGTTTTTT. Protein product: CASSSRTGDEKLFF.

The rearrangement uses TRBV5-4 and TRBJ2-5, with D unclear. V lost 4 bases and J lost 5, with 9 bases in between. This CDR3 contains 12 residues. The V gene's germline CDR1 is SGHNT and CDR2 YYREEE (reference sequence). CDR3 DNA: TGTGCCAGCAGCCGGAACGGGGAGACCCAGTACTTC. This sequence encodes CASSRNGETQYF.

V gene TRBV3-1 (or the pseudogene TRBV3-2) combines with J gene TRBJ2-7, with 8 bases aligning to TRBD2. V gave up 1 base and J gave up 1 base; unmatched junction bases: 0. From germline, CDR1 is LGHDT and CDR2 YNNKEL (reference sequence). The CDR3 spans 14 residues. CDR3: CASSQVAGSYEQYF. DNA for the CDR3: TGTGCCAGCAGCCAAGTAGCGGGATCCTACGAGCAGTACTTC.

This chain uses TRBV7-2 with TRBJ2-5; TRBD2 agrees at 8 bases. The CDR3 spans 14 residues. The ends lost 5 bases at V and 1 base at J; junction bases unmatched: 3. The V gene's germline CDR1 is SGHTA and CDR2 FQGNSA. The CDR3 loop is CASSRGGIQETQYF. CDR3 sequence (DNA): TGTGCCAGCAGCCGGGGGGGTATCCAAGAGACCCAGTACTTC.

This clone was found a few times. This rearrangement joins TRBV5-4 to TRBJ2-1; weak D call: TRBD2 (6 bases). The V gene's germline CDR1 is SGHNT and CDR2 YYREEE (reference sequence). Deletions cut 0 bases from V and 8 bases from J, with 15 bases between. The CDR3 length is 15 residues. This chain's CDR3 is CASSLVSGPSDEQFF. DNA for the CDR3: TGTGCCAGCAGCTTGGTTAGCGGCCCTTCGGATGAGCAGTTCTTC.

The chain combines TRBV11-2 with TRBJ1-1; no clear D. The CDR3 runs 13 residues. The V end lost 1 base, the J end lost 5 bases, and 8 bases lay between the germline ends. Germline V gives CDR1 SGHAT, CDR2 FQNNGV. CDR3 in DNA: TGTGCCAGCAGCTTAGCGCCGGGTACTGAAGCTTTCTTT. Translating it yields CASSLAPGTEAFF. Full variable domain (rest looked up from reference TRBV11-2 and TRBJ1-1): EAGVAQSPRYKIIEKRQSVAFWCNPISGHATLYWYQQILGQGPKLLIQFQNNGVVDDSQLPKDRFSAERLKGVDSTLKIQPAKLEDSAVYLCASSLAPGTEAFFGQGTRLTVV.

The CDR3 region is CASSIAGQGYNSPLHF. The CDR3, as DNA: TGTGCCAGTAGTATCGCCGGACAGGGCTATAATTCACCCCTCCACTTT. The chain uses TRBV19 and TRBJ1-6, with TRBD1 matching over 8 bases. The V and J ends lost 3 bases and 3 bases, in that order; junction bases with no gene match: 4. CDR1 and CDR2 from the germline V gene are LNHDA and SQIVND (reference sequence). CDR3 length equals 16 residues.

Only one count was recorded for this clone. This chain links TRBV3-1 (or the pseudogene TRBV3-2) with TRBJ2-7, with 9 bases fitting TRBD2. V shed 5 bases, J shed 4 bases, and the junction held 9 bases outside the gene matches. The CDR3 totals 15 residues. Germline-derived CDR1 and CDR2 are LGHDT and YNNKEL (reference sequence). CDR3 coding DNA: TGTGCCAGCAGCTATGACGCTAGCGGGATTTACGAGCAGTACTTC. Protein: CASSYDASGIYEQYF.

The genes are TRBV5-8 and TRBJ2-2; TRBD1 is a possible D gene (5 bases). There are 15 residues in the CDR3. Germline V gene data show CDR1 as SGHTS and CDR2 as YDEGEE. The germline V and J ends were trimmed by 0 bases and 2 bases, with 8 bases remaining between them. CDR3 bases: TGTGCCAGCAGCTTGGACAGGTTAAACACCGGGGAGCTGTTTTTT. This encodes CASSLDRLNTGELFF.

The chain couples TRBV6-6 to TRBJ2-1; a possible D gene is TRBD2 (5 bases). The CDR3 is 14 residues long. Trimming left V 4 bases short and J 8 bases short, with 15 bases between. Germline V gene data show CDR1 as MNHNY and CDR2 as SVGAGI (reference sequence). In nucleotides, the CDR3 is TGTGCCAGCAGTTGGGAGACTGGGCCGGATGAGCAGTTCTTC. Translated, it gives CASSWETGPDEQFF.

The rearrangement joins TRBV6-2 or TRBV6-3 to TRBJ1-2; the match to TRBD1 covers 7 bases. Losses at the gene ends were 4 bases for V and 4 bases for J; bases not matched to a gene: 9. CDR3 length: 15 residues. CDR1 is MNHEY and CDR2 is SVGEGT in the germline V gene. CDR3 sequence: CASSSAGGGSYGYTF. DNA of the CDR3: TGTGCCAGCAGTTCAGCAGGGGGAGGAAGCTATGGCTACACCTTC.

In nucleotides, the CDR3 is TGCGCCAGCAGCCTAACTAGCGGGAGAAACAATGAGCAGTTCTTC. Its translation: CASSLTSGRNNEQFF. The chain couples TRBV10-1 to TRBJ2-1; the match to TRBD2 covers 11 bases. CDR1 and CDR2 from the germline V gene are WNHNN and SYGVQD (reference sequence). This CDR3 contains 15 residues. Unmatched junction bases numbered 6, after V lost 6 bases and J lost 5 bases.

The rearrangement uses TRBV12-3 or TRBV12-4 and TRBJ1-1; D not certain. Trimming pared 6 bases from V and 12 bases from J, leaving 17 bases between. This CDR3 contains 12 residues. The CDR3 bases are TGTGCCAGCAGATTGTGGCCGGAGAGAACTTTCTTT. It translates to CASRLWPERTFF.

The chain is built from TRBV10-1 and TRBJ1-3; D may be TRBD1 (5 bases). CDR1 is WNHNN, CDR2 SYGVQD, per germline (reference sequence). This CDR3 comprises 19 residues. Trimming left V 1 base short and J 0 bases short, with 19 bases between. The CDR3 DNA sequence: TGCGCCAGCAGTGAGTATCATTCTAGACAGCTCTACTCTGGAAACACCATATATTTT. It is translated as CASSEYHSRQLYSGNTIYF.

The chain is built from TRBV7-2 and TRBJ1-2; possibly TRBD1 for D (5 bases). V was clipped by 2 bases and J by 4 bases, with 11 bases between them. This CDR3 contains 14 residues. CDR1 is SGHTA and CDR2 is FQGNSA in the germline V gene. CDR3 amino acids: CASSLWGVGYGYTF. The CDR3 nucleotides are TGTGCCAGCAGCTTATGGGGGGTAGGCTATGGCTACACCTTC.